The 18 T cell receptor beta chains reported below all come from one sample, sequenced in a study of cytomegalovirus exposure and HLA in healthy donors. 60 Vbeta and 13 Jbeta primers were used in PCR. Sequenced by immunoSEQ multiplex PCR; TCRdb stores in-frame clones only, minus some. The profile shows 98,000 or so clones, about 74% of them singletons. The sample consisted of PBMCs. These receptors were collected from a female donor in good health and CMV-seronegative.

This chain connects TRBV28 to TRBJ2-1; maybe TRBD2 (6 bases). This CDR3 has 14 amino acids. The V and J ends lost 7 bases and 3 bases respectively, with 13 bases between them. Germline CDR1 and CDR2: MDHEN and SYDVKM. The CDR3, as DNA: TGTGCCAGCACAAAATTCGGGAGCTACAATGAGCAGTTCTTC. This encodes CASTKFGSYNEQFF.

This clone was seen repeatedly, ten times or more. The chain couples TRBV5-6 to TRBJ2-3, with D possibly matching TRBD2 (6 bases). V lost 0 bases, J lost 4 bases, and 15 bases lay in between. The V gene's germline CDR1 is SGHDT and CDR2 YYEEEE. The CDR3 loop spans 16 amino acids. The CDR3: CASSLVSSAGADTQYF. The CDR3 nucleotides read TGTGCCAGCAGCTTGGTCTCTAGCGCCGGGGCAGATACGCAGTATTTT. Full variable domain (rest looked up from reference TRBV5-6 and TRBJ2-3): DAGVTQSPTHLIKTRGQQVTLRCSPKSGHDTVSWYQQALGQGPQFIFQYYEEEERQRGNFPDRFSGHQFPNYSSELNVNALLLGDSALYLCASSLVSSAGADTQYFGPGTRLTVL.

This rearrangement joins TRBV19 to TRBJ1-5; no clear D. Trimming left V 3 bases short and J 4 bases short, with 16 bases between. This CDR3 spans 16 amino acids. Germline assignment: CDR1 LNHDA and CDR2 SQIVND (reference sequence). This chain's CDR3 is CASSIPVLGRNQPQHF. As DNA, the CDR3 is TGTGCCAGTAGTATTCCCGTCCTAGGGAGGAATCAGCCCCAGCATTTT.

The chain links TRBV6-4 to TRBJ2-2; D not certain. V lost 0 bases and J 1 base, leaving 3 bases between the germline ends. The CDR3 has 14 amino acids. Germline V gene sequence: CDR1 MRHNA, CDR2 SNTAGT. The CDR3 reads CASSDSQNTGELFF. The CDR3 coding sequence is TGTGCCAGCAGTGACTCCCAGAACACCGGGGAGCTGTTTTTT.

This clone was recorded a few times. The CDR3 is CASSIIGAGTQYF. CDR3 nucleotides: TGTGCCAGCAGTATTATAGGAGCAGGGACGCAGTATTTT. The V call is TRBV7-9, the J call TRBJ2-3; weak D call: TRBD1 (5 bases). CDR1 is SEHNR, CDR2 FQNEAQ, per germline (reference sequence). CDR3 length: 13 residues. Trimming shortened V by 6 bases and J by 9 bases, and 16 bases separated the two germline ends.

This chain connects TRBV5-1 to TRBJ1-1, with 9 bases matching TRBD1. This CDR3 is built from 15 residues. The germline V gene encodes CDR1 SGHRS and CDR2 YFSETQ. The V segment lost 2 bases and the J segment 1 base; nucleotides outside the gene matches: 3. CDR3 nucleotides: TGCGCCAGCAGCTTCCGGACAGGGGAGAACACTGAAGCTTTCTTT. It encodes CASSFRTGENTEAFF.

The genes are TRBV5-1 and TRBJ2-7, with D possibly matching TRBD2 (6 bases). V lost 3 bases and J lost 3, with 10 bases in between. This CDR3 has 13 amino acids. CDR1 is SGHRS and CDR2 is YFSETQ in the germline V gene. As DNA, the CDR3 is TGCGCCAGCAGCTCGGGAGACTACTACGAGCAGTACTTC. Translation: CASSSGDYYEQYF.

The rearrangement uses TRBV28 and TRBJ2-1; TRBD1 matches at 9 bases. Germline assignment: CDR1 MDHEN and CDR2 SYDVKM. CDR3 length equals 14 residues. V was clipped by 8 bases and J by 7 bases; unmatched bases: 9. The CDR3 DNA is TGTGCCAGCGGCTTACAGGGGGCGCTTAATGAGCAGTTCTTC. Protein: CASGLQGALNEQFF.

The V gene is TRBV30, the J gene TRBJ1-2, with 10 positions matching TRBD1. From germline, CDR1 is GTSNPN and CDR2 SVGIG (reference sequence). J gave up 5 bases and V 1 base, and 7 bases lay outside the gene matches. The CDR3 contains 15 residues. The CDR3 loop reads CAWSALTGGYYGYTF. CDR3 DNA sequence: TGTGCCTGGAGTGCATTGACAGGGGGCTATTATGGCTACACCTTC.

The chain is built from TRBV18 and TRBJ2-2; TRBD2 aligns across 9 bases. The CDR3 covers 17 residues. J lost 2 bases, V lost 1 base, and 5 bases had no gene match. Germline V CDR1 and CDR2: KGHSH, LQKENI. The CDR3 sequence: CASSPLAGASNTGELFF. In nucleotides, the CDR3 is TGTGCCAGCTCACCACTAGCGGGGGCCTCAAACACCGGGGAGCTGTTTTTT.

The chain combines TRBV30 with TRBJ2-1, with 10 bases aligning to TRBD2. The germline gives CDR1 GTSNPN, CDR2 SVGIG (reference sequence). This CDR3 comprises 16 residues. J lost 7 bases, V lost 2 bases, and 11 bases had no gene match. CDR3 nucleotide sequence: TGTGCCTGGAGTCGGGACCGGCTAGCGGGAGTTAATGAGCAGTTCTTC. It specifies CAWSRDRLAGVNEQFF.

The chain is built from TRBV27 and TRBJ1-2; the D is unclear. CDR1 is MNHEY and CDR2 is SMNVEV in the germline V gene (reference sequence). This CDR3 is built from 15 residues. V lost 1 base and J 0 bases, leaving 9 bases between the germline ends. The CDR3 region has the DNA TGTGCCAGCAGTTTATGGGCAGGCACTAACTATGGCTACACCTTC. This sequence encodes CASSLWAGTNYGYTF.

This clone was recorded only once. The chain combines TRBV28 with TRBJ1-2; TRBD1 agrees at 10 bases. CDR1 and CDR2 (germline): MDHEN, SYDVKM. The V segment lost 5 bases and the J segment 5 bases; nucleotides outside the gene matches: 14. This CDR3 has 17 residues. CDR3 region: CASSQTGTGASIYGYTF. The DNA for the CDR3 is TGTGCCAGCAGTCAAACCGGGACAGGGGCCTCTATTTATGGCTACACCTTC.

The rearrangement joins TRBV11-3 to TRBJ2-7; unclear D gene. In germline, CDR1 is SGHNT, CDR2 YENEEA. This CDR3 has 14 amino acids. Trimming took 5 bases from V and 0 from J, leaving 11 bases between them. The CDR3 protein is CASSAGGSSYEQYF. CDR3 sequence (DNA): TGTGCCAGCAGCGCAGGTGGCAGCTCCTACGAGCAGTACTTC.

The genes are TRBV6-1 and TRBJ1-1; D call uncertain. The germline V gene encodes CDR1 MNHNS and CDR2 SASEGT. CDR3 size: 11 residues. Trimming took off 7 bases at V and 8 bases at J, with 11 bases between the two ends. The CDR3 protein is CASIQMREAFF. The DNA of the CDR3 is TGTGCCAGCATTCAAATGAGGGAAGCTTTCTTT.

This clone was recorded only once. The chain is built from TRBV5-1 and TRBJ2-1, with D possibly matching TRBD1 (6 bases). Germline V gene sequence: CDR1 SGHRS, CDR2 YFSETQ. Trimming pared 4 bases from V and 2 bases from J, leaving 10 bases between. This CDR3 comprises 14 residues. The CDR3 bases are TGCGCCAGCAGCCTAAACAGGGCCTACAATGAGCAGTTCTTC. This translates into CASSLNRAYNEQFF.

The chain couples TRBV9 to TRBJ1-5, with 9 bases matching TRBD1. CDR1 and CDR2 (germline): SGDLS, YYNGEE. Trimming removed 3 bases from V and 0 bases from J; junction bases left unmatched: 4. This CDR3 comprises 16 residues. The CDR3 DNA follows: TGTGCCAGCAGCGCCGGACAGGGGAATAGCAATCAGCCCCAGCATTTT. Its translation: CASSAGQGNSNQPQHF. Using reference TRBV9 and TRBJ1-5 for the parts outside the CDR3, the full variable domain is DSGVTQTPKHLITATGQRVTLRCSPRSGDLSVYWYQQSLDQGLQFLIQYYNGEERAKGNILERFSAQQFPDLHSELNLSSLELGDSALYFCASSAGQGNSNQPQHFGDGTRLSIL.

This chain connects TRBV10-2 to TRBJ2-6, with 7 bases matching TRBD1. Germline values: CDR1 WSHSY, CDR2 SAAADI. V dropped 5 bases and J dropped 0; count of bases not matched to a gene: 4. This CDR3 is built from 16 residues. The DNA of the CDR3 is TGCGCCAGCAGTTTGACAGGGCTCTCTGGGGCCAACGTCCTGACTTTC. Protein product: CASSLTGLSGANVLTF.